Listed below are T cell receptor beta chains from one sample, sequenced in a study of cytomegalovirus exposure and HLA in healthy donors. Profiling relied on immunoSEQ multiplex PCR, and the TCRdb table lists in-frame clones only, not all of them. This sample has 120,000 or so clones, with 83% found just once. The sequenced material came from PBMCs. These receptors were collected from a man aged 18 to 29 in good health and CMV-seropositive. CDR3s leave out the opening cysteine and the closing phenylalanine or tryptophan. D genes are given only for firm matches.

d_gene	v_gene	j_gene	CDR3aa
TRBD2	TRBV6-6	TRBJ2-5	ASSRGGQETQY
-	TRBV15	TRBJ2-7	ATSRVPGTYEQY
TRBD1	TRBV16	TRBJ1-2	ASSGDATGAHYGYT
-	TRBV14	TRBJ2-5	ASSHPGSTQY
-	TRBV30	TRBJ2-2	AWSVSGELF
-	TRBV27	TRBJ2-1	ASSGGTNSYNEQF
-	TRBV4-1	TRBJ1-1	ASSFGRVAEAF
TRBD2	TRBV5-4	TRBJ2-3	ASSLQTSGTDTQY
-	TRBV5-4	TRBJ1-1	ASSSTGSRTEAF
TRBD1	TRBV5-1	TRBJ1-1	ASSLGDRELMNTEAF
-	TRBV29-1	TRBJ1-2	SVTRGLIENYGYT
-	TRBV5-5	TRBJ2-5	ASSLPSEETQY
-	TRBV4-1	TRBJ1-4	ASSRLGATNEKLF
-	TRBV2	TRBJ1-2	ASSERGLYGYT
TRBD1	TRBV6-5	TRBJ2-7	ASRLGQAYEQY
-	TRBV6-5	TRBJ1-1	ASAEEGGGSTEAF
-	TRBV13	TRBJ1-3	ASSVPSTPSGNTIY
TRBD1	TRBV7-9	TRBJ1-1	ASTLGQGPTEAF
-	TRBV5-8	TRBJ2-5	ASSLRQQFETQY
-	TRBV6-5	TRBJ2-5	ASRGGYKVETQY
-	TRBV18	TRBJ1-5	ASSLGGGESQPQH
-	TRBV19	TRBJ1-6	ASGVWNSPLH
TRBD1	TRBV27	TRBJ1-1	ASSLSGQANTEAF
-	TRBV7-7	TRBJ2-3	ASSLAGRTDTQY
TRBD1	TRBV6-5	TRBJ1-5	ASSYRDRGQPQH
-	TRBV11-3	TRBJ1-6	ASPPPGQDNSPLH
TRBD1	TRBV23-1	TRBJ1-2	ASSWTGHNYGYT
TRBD1	TRBV27	TRBJ2-7	ASSLDRGAYEQY
-	TRBV7-8	TRBJ1-2	ASSPTQSANYGYT
TRBD1	TRBV6-5	TRBJ2-7	ASRRTGTGEQY
TRBD1	TRBV2	TRBJ2-2	ASTGTGNTGELF
-	TRBV30	TRBJ1-1	AWRSGMNTEAF
TRBD1	TRBV27	TRBJ1-5	ASSLGGPGTGGWQPQH
TRBD1	TRBV7-2	TRBJ1-2	ASKWDRLSGYT
TRBD1	TRBV6-6	TRBJ1-6	ASSYPDRGNSPLH
-	TRBV4-1	TRBJ2-2	ASSLTNTGELF
TRBD1	TRBV29-1	TRBJ1-1	SGGGQGGFTEAF
-	TRBV30	TRBJ1-4	AWSGDGVQKLF
-	TRBV5-5	TRBJ2-7	ASSLEAVLSSYEQY
TRBD1	TRBV10-1	TRBJ1-5	ASSSPRGDYPPQH
-	TRBV10-3	TRBJ2-5	AISESGGLGETQY
-	TRBV6-1	TRBJ1-2	ASSEDRGYT
TRBD2	TRBV9	TRBJ2-1	ASSVVAGGSSYNEQF
-	TRBV11-2	TRBJ2-5	ASSLRTSQETQY
-	TRBV27	TRBJ1-5	ASSFRDLTLGNQPQH
-	TRBV10-3	TRBJ2-1	AISELRLAAGNEQF
-	TRBV25-1	TRBJ2-7	ASSDMGSPYEQY
-	TRBV27	TRBJ2-7	ASRPGHAYEQY
-	TRBV19	TRBJ2-7	ASSAQAGEQY
-	TRBV10-3	TRBJ2-7	AISSGLEQY